A single sample gave rise to the 32 T cell receptor beta chains below, sequenced in a study of CD8+CD57+ T cells in acquired aplastic anemia. TCR beta VDJ and CDR3 profiles were obtained from a genomic DNA template. Each CDR3 protein is one row after TCRdb ran MiXCR on the reads. The top ten clones hold 1.1% of a sample with some 220,000 distinct CDR3 sequences, 30% to 35% of them seen once. Source material: sorted CD4+, CD8+, or CD8+CD57+ T cells (not recorded which) from PBMCs. The receptors shown here come from a human donor in good health, serving as a control.

This clonotype was found a few times. The chain links TRBV29-1 to TRBJ2-5, with 9 positions matching TRBD1. Trimming removed 8 bases from V and 6 bases from J; junction bases left unmatched: 16. The CDR3 runs 15 residues. The germline V gene encodes CDR1 SQVTM and CDR2 ANQGSEA. In nucleotides, the CDR3 is TGCAGCCTCACCACTTGGGACAGGGTTTCAAAGACCCAGTACTTC. It codes for CSLTTWDRVSKTQYF. The full variable domain, in which reference TRBV29-1 and TRBJ2-5 provide the parts outside the CDR3, is SAVISQKPSRDICQRGTSLTIQCQVDSQVTMMFWYRQQPGQSLTLIATANQGSEATYESGFVIDKFPISRPNLTFSTLTVSNMSPEDSSIYLCSLTTWDRVSKTQYFGPGTRLLVL.

Only one count was recorded for this clonotype. The rearrangement links TRBV18 to TRBJ1-3; D may be TRBD1 (6 bases). CDR3 length: 14 amino acids. V lost 0 bases to trimming and J lost 5 bases, with 8 bases between them. From germline, CDR1 is KGHSH and CDR2 LQKENI. This CDR3 reads CASSPPGTRNTIYF. The CDR3 DNA follows: TGTGCCAGCTCACCACCAGGGACACGAAACACCATATATTTT.

The chain's CDR3 is CSVGGEIEDRAGNTIYF. In nucleotides, the CDR3 is TGCAGCGTTGGTGGGGAAATTGAGGACAGGGCCGGAAACACCATATATTTT. V gene TRBV29-1 combines with J gene TRBJ1-3; 8 bases align to TRBD1. The CDR3 is 17 residues long. The J segment lost 4 bases and the V segment lost 4 bases, leaving 15 bases of the junction unmatched. The germline CDR1 and CDR2 sequences are SQVTM and ANQGSEA. Full variable domain (remainder filled in from reference TRBV29-1 and TRBJ1-3): SAVISQKPSRDICQRGTSLTIQCQVDSQVTMMFWYRQQPGQSLTLIATANQGSEATYESGFVIDKFPISRPNLTFSTLTVSNMSPEDSSIYLCSVGGEIEDRAGNTIYFGEGSWLTVV.

A note on this clonotype: A single base separates this from a much larger clone, so it may be a read error. The rearrangement links TRBV19 to TRBJ1-2; D unclear. The CDR3 consists of 16 residues. The germline V gene encodes CDR1 LNHDA and CDR2 SQIVND (reference sequence). The DNA for the CDR3 is TGTGCCGGTAGTACAATCCCTTTACAGCTTAACTATGGCTACACCTTC. Translated, it gives CAGSTIPLQLNYGYTF. The variable domain in full, completed from reference TRBV19 and TRBJ1-2, reads DGGITQSPKYLFRKEGQNVTLSCEQNLNHDAMYWYRQDPGQGLRLIYYSQIVNDFQKGDIAEGYSVSREKKESFPLTVTSAQKNPTAFYLCAGSTIPLQLNYGYTFGSGTRLTVV.

This clonotype was picked up many times. The V call is TRBV25-1, the J call TRBJ2-7; the D is unclear. Germline assignment: CDR1 MGHDK and CDR2 SYGVNS. There are 13 residues in the CDR3. Trimming pared 5 bases from V and 0 bases from J, leaving 8 bases between. CDR3 amino acids: CASSFFNSYEQYF. The CDR3 DNA is TGTGCCAGCAGTTTTTTTAACTCCTACGAGCAGTACTTC.

The chain is built from TRBV5-4 and TRBJ2-5; 9 bases align to TRBD2. V was clipped by 0 bases and J by 5 bases; unmatched bases: 2. Germline V gene sequence: CDR1 SGHNT, CDR2 YYREEE (reference sequence). The CDR3 spans 14 residues. The CDR3 region is CASSLGGGAETQYF. Here the CDR3 DNA reads TGTGCCAGCAGCTTGGGCGGGGGGGCGGAGACCCAGTACTTC.

The V call is TRBV25-1, the J call TRBJ2-7; either TRBD1 or TRBD2 may fit D (6 bases each). Germline values: CDR1 MGHDK, CDR2 SYGVNS. This CDR3 has 14 amino acids. Trimming removed 8 bases from V and 3 bases from J, with 17 bases in between. The CDR3 is CASRGGTLYYEQYF. CDR3 DNA: TGTGCCAGCCGAGGGGGGACTCTATACTACGAGCAGTACTTC.

CDR3 residues: CASSKGMNTEAFF. CDR3 bases: TGTGCCAGCAGTAAGGGTATGAACACTGAAGCTTTCTTT. The chain recombines TRBV6-1 with TRBJ1-1; D unresolved. V lost 5 bases and J 0 bases, leaving 7 bases between the germline ends. The CDR3 length is 13 residues. Germline V gives CDR1 MNHNS, CDR2 SASEGT.

This clonotype showed up just a few times. The chain combines TRBV11-2 with TRBJ1-1; maybe TRBD1 (5 bases). V shed 5 bases and J shed 4 bases, with 20 bases lying between them. The CDR3 contains 16 residues. CDR1 and CDR2 (germline): SGHAT, FQNNGV. The CDR3 loop is CASSAGTGGWITEAFF. For the CDR3, the DNA is TGTGCCAGCAGCGCCGGCACCGGGGGTTGGATCACTGAAGCTTTCTTT.

Of note for this clonotype: Relative to the germline gene, one junction end is altered; a read error may explain this. The rearrangement joins TRBV6-5 to TRBJ1-1; possible D gene TRBD1, 6 bases. The CDR3 totals 15 residues. The V gene's germline CDR1 is MNHEY and CDR2 SVGAGI. The CDR3 nucleotides are TGTGCCAGCAGTTACTCGGGCCAGGGGAACGCTGAAGCTTTCTTT. This encodes CASSYSGQGNAEAFF.

The CDR3 coding sequence is TGTGCCAGCAGTGAGGCGGGTCAGAGTCAAGAGACCCAGTACTTC. It is translated as CASSEAGQSQETQYF. The chain is built from TRBV2 and TRBJ2-5; D is perhaps TRBD2 (5 bases). The CDR3 extends over 15 amino acids. Germline CDR1 and CDR2: SNHLY and FYNNEI. V lost 3 bases and J lost 2, with 13 bases in between.

The chain carries TRBV3-1 and TRBJ1-1; TRBD1 might be the D (5 bases). The V gene's germline CDR1 is LGHDT and CDR2 YNNKEL (reference sequence). The CDR3 sequence is 14 residues long. The V end was cut by 1 base, the J end by 3 bases, with 9 bases between. The CDR3 bases are TGTGCCAGCAGCCAAGTTCAAGGGGACACTGAAGCTTTCTTT. Its translation: CASSQVQGDTEAFF. The full variable domain, with the rest looked up from reference TRBV3-1 and TRBJ1-1, is DTAVSQTPKYLVTQMGNDKSIKCEQNLGHDTMYWYKQDSKKFLKIMFSYNNKELIINETVPNRFSPKSPDKAHLNLHINSLELGDSAVYFCASSQVQGDTEAFFGQGTRLTVV.

The V gene is TRBV10-3, the J gene TRBJ2-2; TRBD2 aligns across 15 bases. The CDR3 runs 17 residues. V trimming: 6 bases; J trimming: 1 base; junction bases outside the gene matches: 3. CDR1 and CDR2 from the germline V gene are ENHRY and SYGVKD. The CDR3 DNA follows: TGTGCCATCAGGAGGGGACTAGCGGGAGGGAACACCGGGGAGCTGTTTTTT. Its protein product is CAIRRGLAGGNTGELFF.

This clonotype has at least ten counts. CDR3 region: CASRWGAYEQYF. CDR3 DNA sequence: TGTGCCAGCCGGTGGGGCGCCTACGAGCAGTACTTC. The chain carries TRBV5-5 and TRBJ2-7; TRBD1 might be the D (5 bases). Germline CDR1 SGHKS, CDR2 YYEKEE (reference sequence). The germline V and J ends were trimmed by 7 bases and 2 bases, with 10 bases remaining between them. The CDR3 has 12 amino acids.

There are many counts of this clonotype. The V call is TRBV20-1, the J call TRBJ2-2; 7 nucleotides match TRBD1. This CDR3 has 13 amino acids. V shed 3 bases, J shed 6 bases, and the junction held 4 bases outside the gene matches. CDR1 is DFQATT and CDR2 is SNEGSKA in the germline V gene (reference sequence). In DNA, the CDR3 is TGCAGTGCTAGCATGACAGGGTCCGGGGAGCTGTTTTTT. Amino acid sequence: CSASMTGSGELFF.

Remarks on this clonotype: A junction boundary mismatches the germline segment, possibly from a read error. The chain links TRBV20-1 to TRBJ1-1; weak D call: TRBD1 (5 bases). CDR3 length equals 17 residues. CDR1 and CDR2 from the germline V gene are DFQATT and SNEGSKA (reference sequence). The CDR3: CSARGGGVSYSHTEALF. In nucleotides, the CDR3 is TGCAGTGCTAGAGGGGGGGGGGTTTCGTACAGCCACACTGAAGCTTTATTT.

The chain carries TRBV7-6 and TRBJ1-6; D call uncertain. V lost 2 bases to trimming and J lost 13 bases, with 18 bases between them. Germline assignment: CDR1 SGHVS and CDR2 FNYEAQ. This CDR3 is 15 amino acids long. DNA of the CDR3: TGTGCCAGCAGCTTACTAGACGGATTTTTGTCGCCCCTCCACTTT. Amino acids: CASSLLDGFLSPLHF.

There are a few counts of this clonotype. The rearrangement uses TRBV2 and TRBJ1-1; TRBD1 matches 7 bases. Trimming cost V 1 base and J 4 bases; bases outside gene matches: 12. CDR3 length equals 17 residues. Germline loops: CDR1 SNHLY, CDR2 FYNNEI. The CDR3 DNA sequence: TGTGCCAGCAGTGAAGGCGGGGCAGGGGGTGTTTTCACTGAAGCTTTCTTT. It codes for CASSEGGAGGVFTEAFF.

This clonotype came up once. The J gene is TRBJ1-6, the V gene TRBV7-2, with D unresolved. The germline V gene encodes CDR1 SGHTA and CDR2 FQGNSA. The CDR3 has 15 amino acids. V lost 0 bases to trimming and J lost 10 bases, with 13 bases between them. The CDR3 reads CASSLAPGRRSPLHF. The CDR3 bases are TGTGCCAGCAGCTTAGCTCCGGGAAGAAGATCACCCCTCCACTTT.

A note on this clonotype: A single base separates this from a much larger clone, so it may be a read error. V and J are TRBV20-1 and TRBJ2-1, with D tentatively TRBD1 (5 bases). This CDR3 has 13 amino acids. V was cut by 5 bases and J by 15 bases, with 23 bases left in between. CDR1 and CDR2 (germline): DFQATT, SNEGSKA (reference sequence). In nucleotides, the CDR3 is TGCAGTGCTGCGGTGGCAGGGCTGTCCGGGCGGTTCTTC. This translates into CSAAVAGLSGRFF.

This clonotype has ten or more counts. V is TRBV15 and J is TRBJ1-5; 7 nucleotides align to TRBD1. V shed 3 bases and J 3 bases; nucleotides not matched to a gene: 8. The CDR3 extends over 16 amino acids. The germline V gene encodes CDR1 LNHNV and CDR2 YYDKDF (reference sequence). The CDR3: CATSSWDRGNNQPQHF. CDR3 nucleotide sequence: TGTGCCACCAGCAGTTGGGACAGAGGGAACAATCAGCCCCAGCATTTT.

This clonotype has ten or more counts. The V gene is TRBV20-1, the J gene TRBJ1-5; D is uncertain. The V and J ends lost 3 bases and 3 bases respectively, with 15 bases between them. This CDR3 has 15 residues. Germline CDR1 is DFQATT and CDR2 is SNEGSKA (reference sequence). The chain's CDR3 is CSAREVNKPNQPQHF. DNA of the CDR3: TGCAGTGCTAGGGAGGTGAATAAGCCCAATCAGCCCCAGCATTTT.

Of note for this clonotype: This may stem from a read error, because a much larger clone lies one nucleotide away. The V and J genes are TRBV20-1 and TRBJ2-7; 8 positions match TRBD2. The CDR3 is 13 residues long. Germline V gene sequence: CDR1 DFQATT, CDR2 SNEGSKA (reference sequence). V gave up 4 bases and J gave up 4 bases; unmatched junction bases: 6. The CDR3 DNA reads TGCAGTGCTAAGGGGACTAGGAGTTACGAGCAGTACTTC. Its translation is CSAKGTRSYEQYF.

For this clonotype: This could be a read error, since a much larger clone is one nucleotide away. The chain carries TRBV2 and TRBJ2-7; TRBD1 matches at 8 bases. The V gene's germline CDR1 is SNHLY and CDR2 FYNNEI. J was trimmed by 3 bases and V by 6 bases; bases with no gene match: 7. The CDR3 has 14 amino acids. CDR3 protein: CASSSRDRIYEQYF. The CDR3 DNA is TGTGCCAGCAGCTCCCGGGACAGGATCTACGAGCAGTACTTC.

This clonotype was counted at least ten times. The rearrangement joins TRBV19 to TRBJ1-2, with D possibly being TRBD1 (5 bases). This CDR3 is built from 15 residues. The germline V gene encodes CDR1 LNHDA and CDR2 SQIVND (reference sequence). The ends were cut back, 6 bases at V and 4 bases at J, with 18 bases in the middle. DNA for the CDR3: TGTGCCAGTAGGGAAAGTGGGACTTCTGCCTATGGCTACACCTTC. Protein sequence: CASRESGTSAYGYTF.

This chain links TRBV6-1 with TRBJ1-4; 10 nucleotides agree with TRBD1. The J segment lost 2 bases and the V segment lost 8 bases, leaving 11 bases of the junction unmatched. The CDR3 runs to 17 residues. Per germline, CDR1 MNHNS and CDR2 SASEGT. The CDR3 DNA is TGTGCCAGCGGTGGGACAGGGGTTATAGAGACTAATGAAAAACTGTTTTTT. This codes for CASGGTGVIETNEKLFF.

Comments on this clonotype: At one end, the junction sequence differs from germline, possibly due to a read error. The chain has TRBV25-1 and TRBJ2-5; D unresolved. This CDR3 is built from 12 residues. CDR1 is MGHDK and CDR2 is SYGVNS in the germline V gene. Here the CDR3 reads CASSESLETQCF. The CDR3 DNA is TGTGCCAGCAGTGAATCGTTAGAGACCCAGTGCTTC.

Many counts were recorded for this clonotype. This rearrangement joins TRBV19 to TRBJ2-1, with D hard to call. Germline-derived CDR1 and CDR2 are LNHDA and SQIVND (reference sequence). Deletions cut 6 bases from V and 0 bases from J, with 12 bases between. The CDR3 spans 15 residues. CDR3 sequence reads: CASSGIFFSYNEQFF. DNA of the CDR3: TGTGCCAGTAGCGGAATCTTCTTCTCCTACAATGAGCAGTTCTTC.

Regarding this clonotype: The missing conserved phenylalanine or tryptophan at the end of this CDR3 makes a read error likely. It is unclear where the CDR3 begins or ends on the DNA, so no DNA is shown, and the CDR3 is as TCRdb lists it. The chain has TRBV5-1 and TRBJ2-7. A total of 8 residues make up the CDR3, ends included. The germline CDR1 and CDR2 sequences are SGHRS and YFSETQ. CDR3 in amino acids: CASSLDLA.

This clonotype was recorded many times. The rearrangement joins TRBV7-9 to TRBJ1-5, with a possible D match to TRBD1 (6 bases). Trimming took off 1 base at V and 6 bases at J, with 10 bases between the two ends. Per germline, CDR1 SEHNR and CDR2 FQNEAQ (reference sequence). The CDR3 has 14 amino acids. As DNA, the CDR3 is TGTGCCAGCAGCTTAGGGGGGGGCACTCAGCCCCAGCATTTT. It translates to CASSLGGGTQPQHF.

This clonotype came up a few times. The rearrangement uses TRBV12-3 or TRBV12-4 and TRBJ2-1; D gene unclear. The CDR3 sequence is 14 residues long. V lost 4 bases to trimming and J lost 8 bases, with 15 bases between them. The CDR3 is CASSWDVLRHEQFF. The CDR3 coding sequence is TGTGCCAGCAGTTGGGATGTCCTGCGGCATGAGCAGTTCTTC.

The table lists this clonotype with many counts. V usage is TRBV19 and J usage is TRBJ1-1, with 7 bases lining up with TRBD1. The CDR3 runs 14 residues. With 5 bases clipped from V and 3 bases from J, the junction kept 6 bases outside the gene matches. From germline, CDR1 is LNHDA and CDR2 SQIVND (reference sequence). The CDR3 DNA reads TGTGCCAGTAGTCGGACAGGCCGATACACTGAAGCTTTCTTT. Translated, it gives CASSRTGRYTEAFF.